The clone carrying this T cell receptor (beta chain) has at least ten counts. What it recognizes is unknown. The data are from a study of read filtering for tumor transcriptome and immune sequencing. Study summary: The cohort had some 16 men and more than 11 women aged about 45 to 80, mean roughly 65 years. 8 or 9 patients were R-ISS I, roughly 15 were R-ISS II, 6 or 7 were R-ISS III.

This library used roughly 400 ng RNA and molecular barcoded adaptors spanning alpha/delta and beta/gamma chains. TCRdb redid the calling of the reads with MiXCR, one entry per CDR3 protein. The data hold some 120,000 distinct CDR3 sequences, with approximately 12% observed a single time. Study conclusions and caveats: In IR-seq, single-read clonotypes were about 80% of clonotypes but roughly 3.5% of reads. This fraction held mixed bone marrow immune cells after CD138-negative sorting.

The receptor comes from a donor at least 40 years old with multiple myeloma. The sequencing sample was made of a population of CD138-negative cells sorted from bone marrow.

The CDR3 DNA is TGTGCCAGCAGCCAAGACATAAGCTCCTACAATGAGCAGTTCTTC. Its translation is CASSQDISSYNEQFF. The chain has TRBV7-2 and TRBJ2-1, with unresolved D. The germline gives CDR1 SGHTA, CDR2 FQGNSA. The ends were cut back, 5 bases at V and 0 bases at J, with 11 bases in the middle. The CDR3 has 15 residues.